This TCR beta chain was profiled in a study of T-cell memory formation after mild COVID-19. Study conclusions and caveats: Contracting CD4+ clones sat mainly in CM and EM; CD8+ in EMRA.

TCRdb independently ran MiXCR on the 5' RACE reads; one entry per CDR3 protein. The sample records hundreds of thousands of distinct CDR3 sequences, around a quarter being singletons. V lost 1 base, J lost 1 base, and 20 bases lay in between. Germline V gene lookup returns CDR1 SEHNR and CDR2 FQNEAQ (reference sequence). This CDR3 has 18 residues. Concerning this clonotype itself: As yet, its antigen is unknown.

The sequence was obtained from an adult woman who had mild COVID-19 (a few samples of this study predate the infection). Cell type and time point are not known. The J gene is TRBJ2-7, the V gene TRBV7-9, with D maybe TRBD2 (6 bases). Sequenced sample: PBMCs or a T cell subset sorted from them (not recorded which). The CDR3 is CASSLDLGLPGGSYEQYF. The CDR3 bases are TGTGCCAGCAGCTTAGATCTGGGACTCCCAGGTGGATCCTACGAGCAGTACTTC.